One and the same sample provided the 15 T cell receptor beta chains below, sequenced in a study of T-cell reconstitution after alpha-beta-depleted transplantation in children. TCRbeta library construction was performed incorporating unique molecular identifiers. In TCRdb, the PCR reads were re-called with MiXCR into one record per CDR3 protein. Here the sample spans some 200,000 distinct CDR3 sequences, approximately 14% being singletons. The sequences come from PBMCs from the stem cell graft donor, collected from the stem cell graft. The receptors here all came from a human donor who donated a stem cell graft to a child with acute lymphoblastic leukemia.

This clonotype was counted ten times or more. The chain is built from TRBV27 and TRBJ1-5; D is perhaps TRBD1 (5 bases). Trimming took 3 bases from V and 9 from J, leaving 12 bases between them. The CDR3 totals 13 residues. Germline lookup yields CDR1 MNHEY and CDR2 SMNVEV (reference sequence). Here the CDR3 reads CASSFNRRAPQHF. The CDR3 DNA follows: TGTGCCAGCAGTTTCAACAGGAGGGCGCCCCAGCATTTT.

V usage is TRBV10-3 and J usage is TRBJ2-7; possible D gene TRBD2, 7 bases. Germline assignment: CDR1 ENHRY and CDR2 SYGVKD. The CDR3 is made up of 17 amino acids. The CDR3 DNA reads as TGTGCTTCGGAGGGACACGGGAGGATGATGGGCCAATACGAGCAGTACTTC. Translating it yields CASEGHGRMMGQYEQYF.

This clonotype was found a few times. This sequence joins TRBV28 and TRBJ2-2; 7 bases fit TRBD1. The CDR3 covers 17 residues. V trimming: 6 bases; J trimming: 1 base; junction bases outside the gene matches: 11. Germline CDR1 MDHEN, CDR2 SYDVKM. The CDR3 loop is CASSQYRGRWNTGELFF. The CDR3 DNA is TGTGCCAGCAGCCAATACAGGGGAAGATGGAACACCGGGGAGCTGTTTTTT.

This clonotype was found many times. The chain couples TRBV7-8 to TRBJ2-1; 8 bases map to TRBD2. The germline CDR1 and CDR2 sequences are SGHVS and FQNEAQ. The CDR3 consists of 16 residues. Trimming at V came to 4 bases and at J to 8 bases, leaving 13 bases not matched to a gene. For the CDR3, the DNA is TGTGCCAGCAGCTCCACCAGCGGGAGAAAGCTTCATGAGCAGTTCTTC. Translated, it gives CASSSTSGRKLHEQFF.

This clonotype was observed many times. This chain connects TRBV5-1 to TRBJ2-1, with 14 positions matching TRBD2. Trimming removed 4 bases from V and 12 bases from J; junction bases left unmatched: 6. CDR1 and CDR2 (germline): SGHRS, YFSETQ. The CDR3 contains 14 residues. CDR3 coding DNA: TGCGCCAGCAGCCCCGGGACTAGCGGGAGCTTGCAGTTCTTC. Protein product: CASSPGTSGSLQFF.

This clonotype came up many times. The rearrangement links TRBV5-1 to TRBJ1-5; D might be TRBD1 (5 bases). Germline values: CDR1 SGHRS, CDR2 YFSETQ. The ends were cut back, 0 bases at V and 0 bases at J, with 10 bases in the middle. The CDR3 is made up of 16 amino acids. The CDR3 DNA reads TGCGCCAGCAGCTTGGATGGGGCGGGTAGCAATCAGCCCCAGCATTTT. Amino acids: CASSLDGAGSNQPQHF.

V usage is TRBV7-2 and J usage is TRBJ2-2; 9 nucleotides agree with TRBD2. CDR1 is SGHTA and CDR2 is FQGNSA in the germline V gene. With V trimmed by 5 bases and J by 0 bases, 4 bases remained unmatched. The CDR3 is 16 amino acids. The CDR3 protein is CASSASSGTNTGELFF. In DNA, the CDR3 is TGTGCCAGCAGCGCCTCTAGCGGGACGAACACCGGGGAGCTGTTTTTT.

This clonotype was seen ten or more times. The V call is TRBV12-3 or TRBV12-4, the J call TRBJ1-6; unclear D gene. The CDR3 extends over 15 amino acids. Trimming pared 1 base from V and 0 bases from J, leaving 4 bases between. The CDR3 DNA reads TGTGCCAGCAGTTTAGGCAGCTCCTATAATTCACCCCTCCACTTT. Protein: CASSLGSSYNSPLHF.

This clonotype was recorded at least ten times. Lacking the conserved final phenylalanine or tryptophan, this CDR3 likely reflects a read error. This rearrangement joins TRBV11-2 to TRBJ2-1, with 9 bases matching TRBD2. Per the germline V gene, CDR1 is SGHAT and CDR2 is FQNNGV. With 2 bases clipped from V and 6 bases from J, the junction kept 8 bases outside the gene matches. CDR3 size: 16 residues. The CDR3 reads CASSLRGAGGFNEQFS. Here the CDR3 DNA reads TGTGCCAGCAGCTTACGAGGAGCGGGAGGCTTCAATGAGCAGTTCTCC.

The table lists this clonotype with many counts. The chain uses TRBV6-8 and TRBJ2-5, with D unresolved. The CDR3 is made up of 15 amino acids. The germline CDR1 and CDR2 sequences are MNHGY and SAAAGT. V shed 1 base and J shed 3 bases, with 12 bases lying between them. The CDR3 nucleotides read TGTGCCAGCAGTTACTGGAGAGAGAGTGAAGAGACCCAGTACTTC. Amino acid sequence: CASSYWRESEETQYF.

V gene TRBV20-1 combines with J gene TRBJ2-5, with 8 bases identical to TRBD2. The CDR3 has 14 amino acids. Germline lookup yields CDR1 DFQATT and CDR2 SNEGSKA (reference sequence). V was clipped by 1 base and J by 0 bases; unmatched bases: 1. The CDR3 loop is CSARAGGYQETQYF. As DNA, the CDR3 is TGCAGTGCTAGAGCGGGGGGGTACCAAGAGACCCAGTACTTC.

This clonotype was recorded many times. The rearrangement links TRBV5-1 to TRBJ2-1, with TRBD1 as a possible D gene (5 bases). Germline CDR1 SGHRS, CDR2 YFSETQ. V was clipped by 0 bases and J by 2 bases, with 18 bases between them. CDR3 length: 18 residues. CDR3 sequence: CASSLATTAPNPYNEQFF. Here the CDR3 DNA reads TGCGCCAGCAGCTTGGCCACGACAGCGCCGAACCCCTACAATGAGCAGTTCTTC. Filled out from reference TRBV5-1 and TRBJ2-1, the complete variable domain reads KAGVTQTPRYLIKTRGQQVTLSCSPISGHRSVSWYQQTPGQGLQFLFEYFSETQRNKGNFPGRFSGRQFSNSRSEMNVSTLELGDSALYLCASSLATTAPNPYNEQFFGPGTRLTVL.

CDR3 sequence: CASSFEGALGYEQYF. The CDR3 bases are TGCGCCAGCAGCTTCGAAGGAGCCCTGGGCTACGAGCAGTACTTC. The genes are TRBV5-1 and TRBJ2-7, with D hard to call. V lost 2 bases and J lost 3, with 15 bases in between. Germline loops: CDR1 SGHRS, CDR2 YFSETQ. The CDR3 totals 15 residues.

The V gene is TRBV12-3 or TRBV12-4, the J gene TRBJ2-1, with 15 bases aligning to TRBD2. The CDR3 runs 15 residues. After removal of 4 bases from V and 9 bases from J, the junction contained 4 bases not matched to a gene. CDR3 protein: CASSWTSGRAGEQFF. The CDR3 nucleotides read TGTGCCAGCAGTTGGACTAGCGGGAGGGCCGGTGAGCAGTTCTTC.

This clonotype was recorded at least ten times. The V call is TRBV28, the J call TRBJ2-7, with D possibly TRBD2 on 6 matching bases. V shed 2 bases and J shed 2 bases, with 13 bases lying between them. Germline CDR1 is MDHEN and CDR2 is SYDVKM. The CDR3 runs to 15 residues. CDR3 sequence: CASSLGGGNPYEQYF. The CDR3 region has the DNA TGTGCCAGCAGTTTAGGAGGCGGGAATCCCTACGAGCAGTACTTC.